This entry is about one TCR beta chain. Its antigen remains undetermined. One base away there is no much larger clone; base qualities are not given. V and J are trimmed by 2 bases and 2 bases, and the gene matches miss 5 bases of the junction. CDR1 and CDR2 are drawn from the germline V gene: MDHEN, SYDVKM. From its cysteine to its phenylalanine, the CDR3 spans 15 amino acids. Only the CDR3 DNA is retained, 45 bases long and in frame from the first base. The sample originates from a study of blood T cell repertoires in COVID-19 (dated by TCRdb to the early 2020s). With respect to the entire study: Samples from collaborators originated in the United States, Italy and Spain and spanned both the acute and convalescent phases of COVID-19. The repertoires were made available in a free public database intended to serve as a resource for research on the immune response to SARS-CoV-2. Subjects who had been exposed to COVID-19, were actively infected with it, or had recovered from it provided the deeply sampled blood TCRbeta repertoires that made up the dataset. Samples came from the ongoing ImmuneRACE study (first 160 participants) plus 1,254 subjects from 6 global collaborators. The sample metadata nearly always contained a de-identified subject ID, COVID-19 status, age in years and sex. The prospective study material was composed of cDNA or gDNA derived from T cells, B-cell-depleted T cells, or PBMCs. Where HLA class I and class II types were available, the types were taken from metadata supplied by the sample provider, not from assay-based typing. The study at large found these results: Clinical and demographic metadata were provided uncurated, with the amount varying by source and participant.

TCRbeta CDR3 regions were amplified from genomic DNA by means of the immunoSEQ Assay, a bias-controlled multiplex PCR. Regarding the original processing steps: Within the assay, amplification of reference gene primers was used to estimate how many nucleated cells each sample contained. To quantify the absolute abundance of each unique TCRbeta CDR3 rearrangement, sequence reads were collapsed and filtered. Productive Simpson clonality was computed per sample as the square root of Simpson's diversity index over productive rearrangements. This immuneACCESS table, as held by TCRdb, lists in-frame sequences with V and J called but not all clones. Of the missing ones, under half trace to an unresolved V gene in checked studies; the others have no known cause. That table is the source of V, J and clone size, and D and trimming were worked out from the DNA. Recorded for this sample are 200,000 to 250,000 clones; approximately 90% of them occurred a single time. The ten top clones hold 2% to 3% of the sample.

One collaborating source in Seattle enrolled patients while the patients were actively infected and followed the patients over time throughout the course of disease. Each collaborating institution followed its own protocols to collect whole blood in K2EDTA tubes. Collaborator samples were shipped for TCRbeta analysis as frozen whole blood, isolated PBMCs, or DNA extracted from either sample type. The sequence is built from TRBV28 and TRBJ2-7, with 8 middle bases fitting TRBD2. The sample consisted of peripheral blood. This TCR was recovered from a man aged 25 to 40 with COVID-19, enrolled during active disease. For the CDR3, the sequence is CASSLPAGVPYEQYF. The DNA sequence is as follows: TGTGCCAGCAGTTTACCAGCGGGAGTTCCCTACGAGCAGTACTTC.